Presented here are 13 T cell receptor beta chains from one specimen sequenced in a study of blood T cell repertoires in COVID-19. TCRdb keeps only in-frame clones here, not all; method: immunoSEQ multiplex PCR. The table lists about 260,000 clones, approximately 81% of them singletons, with 4.2% in the top ten. Material: peripheral blood. These receptors came from a man in his sixties with acute or convalescent COVID-19.

The chain joins TRBV24-1 to TRBJ1-1; TRBD1 matches at 8 bases. The germline CDR1 and CDR2 sequences are KGHDR and SFDVKD. The ends lost 8 bases at V and 0 bases at J; junction bases unmatched: 10. The CDR3 length is 16 residues. The CDR3, as DNA: TGTGCCACCATATCCTGGACAGGGCCCGTGAACACTGAAGCTTTCTTT. Amino acids: CATISWTGPVNTEAFF.

Notes on this clone: This specimen includes other DNA sequences encoding the same CDR3. The V and J genes are TRBV7-9 and TRBJ2-7; TRBD1 agrees at 7 bases. CDR1 is SEHNR and CDR2 is FQNEAQ in the germline V gene (reference sequence). With 2 bases clipped from V and 0 bases from J, the junction kept 4 bases outside the gene matches. This CDR3 has 15 residues. The CDR3: CASSLRTGFSYEQYF. The CDR3 bases are TGTGCCAGCAGCTTACGGACAGGATTCTCCTACGAGCAGTACTTC.

The DNA of the CDR3 is TGTGCCAGCTCACCCCAGGTTGGAGGTGGCTACACCTTC. This sequence encodes CASSPQVGGGYTF. V is TRBV18 and J is TRBJ1-2; unclear D gene. The V end was cut by 3 bases, the J end by 7 bases, with 12 bases between. Germline CDR1 is KGHSH and CDR2 is LQKENI. The CDR3 consists of 13 residues.

This clone occurred once. The chain employs TRBV10-1 and TRBJ2-5; 9 bases fit TRBD1. CDR3 size: 16 residues. Germline-derived CDR1 and CDR2 are WNHNN and SYGVQD (reference sequence). J was trimmed by 1 base and V by 6 bases; bases with no gene match: 9. The CDR3 sequence is CASSPHRGPTQETQYF. CDR3 nucleotide sequence: TGCGCCAGCAGCCCACACAGGGGGCCTACCCAAGAGACCCAGTACTTC.

The V and J genes are TRBV2 and TRBJ1-1; TRBD1 might be the D (5 bases). The V and J ends lost 7 bases and 6 bases respectively, with 15 bases between them. Per the germline V gene, CDR1 is SNHLY and CDR2 is FYNNEI. The CDR3 spans 13 residues. This CDR3 is CASNGFGGAEAFF. The CDR3 DNA reads as TGTGCCAGCAATGGCTTTGGAGGGGCTGAAGCTTTCTTT.

The rearrangement links TRBV3-1 (or the pseudogene TRBV3-2) to TRBJ2-1; 9 positions agree with TRBD2. The germline V gene encodes CDR1 LGHDT and CDR2 YNNKEL (reference sequence). The V and J ends lost 7 bases and 8 bases, in that order; junction bases with no gene match: 12. There are 15 residues in the CDR3. The CDR3 bases are TGTGCCAGCAAATCCTCCGCGGGGGGGCCCCATGAGCAGTTCTTC. This encodes CASKSSAGGPHEQFF.

V and J are TRBV25-1 and TRBJ2-3; 8 bases are a match to TRBD2. Germline CDR1 MGHDK, CDR2 SYGVNS. Trimming cost V 3 bases and J 4 bases; bases outside gene matches: 9. The CDR3 covers 16 residues. The CDR3 is CASSDAVSGGADTQYF. The CDR3 region has the DNA TGTGCCAGCAGTGACGCGGTGTCGGGGGGGGCAGATACGCAGTATTTT.

Many counts were recorded for this clone. The chain employs TRBV7-9 and TRBJ2-2; D ambiguous. The germline gives CDR1 SEHNR, CDR2 FQNEAQ (reference sequence). The CDR3 has 11 residues. V lost 2 bases and J lost 8, with 3 bases in between. CDR3 in amino acids: CASSLTGELFF. CDR3 DNA: TGTGCCAGCAGCTTAACTGGGGAGCTGTTTTTT. Together with reference TRBV7-9 and TRBJ2-2, the CDR3 gives the full variable domain: DTGVSQNPRHKITKRGQNVTFRCDPISEHNRLYWYRQTLGQGPEFLTYFQNEAQLEKSRLLSDRFSAERPKGSFSTLEIQRTEQGDSAMYLCASSLTGELFFGEGSRLTVL.

The rearrangement joins TRBV19 to TRBJ2-7; D remains unclear. V was trimmed by 6 bases and J by 5 bases, leaving 14 bases between them. This CDR3 contains 13 residues. CDR1 and CDR2 (germline): LNHDA, SQIVND (reference sequence). CDR3 bases: TGTGCCAGTAGCCTTATGCTAATCCACGAGCAGTACTTC. It encodes CASSLMLIHEQYF.

V gene TRBV4-1 combines with J gene TRBJ2-7, with 7 bases that match TRBD2. V lost 4 bases, J lost 2 bases, and 11 bases stayed unmatched. Germline loops: CDR1 MGHRA, CDR2 YSYEKL. The CDR3 is 16 residues long. The CDR3 here is CASSLTRGGTAYEQYF. The CDR3, as DNA: TGCGCCAGCAGCCTGACTCGCGGGGGAACCGCCTACGAGCAGTACTTC.

This chain uses TRBV30 with TRBJ1-6; the match to TRBD1 covers 8 bases. There are 15 residues in the CDR3. Trimming at V came to 2 bases and at J to 4 bases, leaving 4 bases not matched to a gene. CDR1 and CDR2 (germline): GTSNPN, SVGIG (reference sequence). CDR3 region: CAWSLDRAYNSPLHF. Here the CDR3 DNA reads TGTGCCTGGAGTCTGGACAGGGCTTATAATTCACCCCTCCACTTT.

This clone was recorded once. The chain carries TRBV19 and TRBJ2-6; D gene uncertain. The CDR3 totals 14 residues. The V gene lost 7 bases and the J gene lost 2 bases, with 9 bases spanning the gap. Germline CDR1 reads LNHDA; CDR2 reads SQIVND (reference sequence). CDR3 in amino acids: CASTAITGANVLTF. For the CDR3, the DNA is TGTGCCAGTACCGCGATTACTGGGGCCAACGTCCTGACTTTC.

V usage is TRBV10-2 and J usage is TRBJ2-3, with TRBD2 matching over 10 bases. V shed 3 bases, J shed 3 bases, and the junction held 9 bases outside the gene matches. Per germline, CDR1 WSHSY and CDR2 SAAADI. This CDR3 has 17 amino acids. The CDR3 sequence is CASSDLASGGFTDTQYF. CDR3 sequence (DNA): TGCGCCAGCAGTGATCTAGCTAGCGGGGGATTTACAGATACGCAGTATTTT.